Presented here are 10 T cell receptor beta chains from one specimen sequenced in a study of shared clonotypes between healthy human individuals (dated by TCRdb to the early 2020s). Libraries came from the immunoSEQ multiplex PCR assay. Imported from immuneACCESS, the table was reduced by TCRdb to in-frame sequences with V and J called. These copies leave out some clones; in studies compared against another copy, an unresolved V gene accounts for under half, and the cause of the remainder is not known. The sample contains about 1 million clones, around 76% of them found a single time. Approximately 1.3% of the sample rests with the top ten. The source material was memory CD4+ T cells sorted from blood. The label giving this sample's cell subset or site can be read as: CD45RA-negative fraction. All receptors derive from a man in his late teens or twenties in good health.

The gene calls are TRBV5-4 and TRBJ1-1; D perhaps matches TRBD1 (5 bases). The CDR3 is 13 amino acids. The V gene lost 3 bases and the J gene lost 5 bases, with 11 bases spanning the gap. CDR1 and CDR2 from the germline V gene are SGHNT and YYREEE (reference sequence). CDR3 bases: TGTGCCAGCAGCTGGGACGGGAGAACTGAAGCTTTCTTT. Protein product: CASSWDGRTEAFF.

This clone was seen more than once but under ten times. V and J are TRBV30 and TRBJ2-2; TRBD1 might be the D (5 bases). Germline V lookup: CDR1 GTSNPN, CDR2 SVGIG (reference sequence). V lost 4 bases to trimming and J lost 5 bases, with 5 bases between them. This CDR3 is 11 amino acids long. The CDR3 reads CAWTGTGELFF. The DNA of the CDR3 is TGTGCCTGGACAGGGACCGGGGAGCTGTTTTTT.

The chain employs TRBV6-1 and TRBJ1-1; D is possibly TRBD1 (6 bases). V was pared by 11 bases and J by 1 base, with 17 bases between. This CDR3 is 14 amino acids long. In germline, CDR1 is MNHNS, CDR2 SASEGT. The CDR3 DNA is TGTGCCGCCAACGAGAGGGGGAGGAACACTGAAGCTTTCTTT. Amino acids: CAANERGRNTEAFF.

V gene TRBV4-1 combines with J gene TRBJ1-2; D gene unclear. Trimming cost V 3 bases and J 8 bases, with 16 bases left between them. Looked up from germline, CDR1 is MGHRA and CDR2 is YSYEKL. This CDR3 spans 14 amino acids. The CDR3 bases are TGCGCCAGCAGCCAGGAGGACTCGGGGAAAGGCTACACCTTC. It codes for CASSQEDSGKGYTF.

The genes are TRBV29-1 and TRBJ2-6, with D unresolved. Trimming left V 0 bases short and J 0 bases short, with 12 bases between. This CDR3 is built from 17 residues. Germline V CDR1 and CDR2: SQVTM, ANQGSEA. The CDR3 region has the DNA TGCAGCGTTGAAGATCTCGGTGCGAGCTCTGGGGCCAACGTCCTGACTTTC. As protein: CSVEDLGASSGANVLTF.

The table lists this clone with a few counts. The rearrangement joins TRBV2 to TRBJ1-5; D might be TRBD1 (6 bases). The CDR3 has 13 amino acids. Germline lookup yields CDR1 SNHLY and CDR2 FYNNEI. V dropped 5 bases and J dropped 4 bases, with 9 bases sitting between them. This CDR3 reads CASSSGQNQPQHF. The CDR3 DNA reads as TGTGCCAGCAGTAGCGGACAGAATCAGCCCCAGCATTTT.

The CDR3 coding sequence is TGTGCCAGCAGTGCCGACAGGCCCTGGGGTGAGCAGTTCTTC. Protein sequence: CASSADRPWGEQFF. The rearrangement joins TRBV27 to TRBJ2-1, with a weak D call TRBD1 (6 bases). V dropped 5 bases and J dropped 9 bases, with 17 bases sitting between them. The CDR3 loop spans 14 amino acids. CDR1 is MNHEY, CDR2 SMNVEV, per germline (reference sequence).

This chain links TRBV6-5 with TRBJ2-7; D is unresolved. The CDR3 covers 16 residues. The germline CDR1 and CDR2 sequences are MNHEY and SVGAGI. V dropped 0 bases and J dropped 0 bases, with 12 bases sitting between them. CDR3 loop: CASSYSLGFSSYEQYF. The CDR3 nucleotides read TGTGCCAGCAGTTACTCTCTTGGCTTTAGCTCCTACGAGCAGTACTTC.

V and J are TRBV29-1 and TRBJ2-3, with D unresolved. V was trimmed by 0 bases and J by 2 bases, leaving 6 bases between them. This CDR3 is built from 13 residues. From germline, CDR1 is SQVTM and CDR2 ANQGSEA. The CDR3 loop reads CSVEEDSTDTQYF. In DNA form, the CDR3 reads TGCAGCGTTGAAGAGGATTCCACAGATACGCAGTATTTT.

CDR3 sequence reads: CASSGDRGLTLHF. In DNA form, the CDR3 reads TGTGCCAGCAGCGGGGACAGGGGACTCACCCTCCACTTT. The rearrangement joins TRBV6-5 to TRBJ1-6; TRBD1 aligns across 10 bases. Germline CDR1 is MNHEY and CDR2 is SVGAGI. Trimming took 6 bases from V and 14 from J; bases not matched to a gene: 7. The CDR3 sequence is 13 residues long.